The 31 T cell receptor beta chains below come from one sample, sequenced in a study of blood T cell repertoires in COVID-19. This table comes from immunoSEQ multiplex PCR, and its TCRdb copy is limited to in-frame clones, with some not included. The sample has some 96,000 clones, around 88% seen once. Sequenced: peripheral blood. These receptors all come from an elderly man with acute or convalescent COVID-19.

CDR3 sequence (DNA): TGTGCCAGTAGTGACCGGGACAGGGCTAAAAACGAGCAGTACTTC. Translated: CASSDRDRAKNEQYF. This chain links TRBV19 with TRBJ2-7, with TRBD1 matching 9 bases. The CDR3 runs to 15 residues. Germline assignment: CDR1 LNHDA and CDR2 SQIVND (reference sequence). Trimming took 5 bases from V and 5 from J; bases not matched to a gene: 10. Supplemented by reference TRBV19 and TRBJ2-7, the full variable domain reads DGGITQSPKYLFRKEGQNVTLSCEQNLNHDAMYWYRQDPGQGLRLIYYSQIVNDFQKGDIAEGYSVSREKKESFPLTVTSAQKNPTAFYLCASSDRDRAKNEQYFGPGTRLTVT.

The chain is built from TRBV4-3 and TRBJ2-1; possible D gene TRBD2, 5 bases. V was shortened by 0 bases and J by 6 bases, with 12 bases between the two germline ends. This CDR3 spans 15 amino acids. Germline V gives CDR1 LGHNA, CDR2 YSLEER. CDR3 region: CASSQDRGGTNEQFF. CDR3 coding DNA: TGCGCCAGCAGCCAAGATCGAGGAGGTACCAATGAGCAGTTCTTC.

The chain carries TRBV2 and TRBJ2-1; no definite D call. The CDR3 spans 13 residues. Germline V gene sequence: CDR1 SNHLY, CDR2 FYNNEI. V dropped 4 bases and J dropped 1 base, with 5 bases sitting between them. The CDR3 nucleotides are TGTGCCAGCAGTGTCGAGTCCTACAATGAGCAGTTCTTC. It yields the protein CASSVESYNEQFF.

The J gene is TRBJ1-2, the V gene TRBV28; the D is unclear. Germline V lookup: CDR1 MDHEN, CDR2 SYDVKM. The CDR3 spans 12 residues. V lost 2 bases and J lost 4, with 5 bases in between. CDR3 DNA: TGTGCCAGCAGTTTACGGGTCTATGGCTACACCTTC. Translated, it gives CASSLRVYGYTF.

The V call is TRBV27, the J call TRBJ2-1, with unresolved D. The ends were cut back, 6 bases at V and 4 bases at J, with 4 bases in the middle. Germline values: CDR1 MNHEY, CDR2 SMNVEV (reference sequence). This CDR3 is built from 11 residues. The CDR3 loop is CASSNYNEQFF. CDR3 DNA: TGTGCCAGCAGCAATTACAATGAGCAGTTCTTC.

The table lists this clone with a few counts. The rearrangement links TRBV6-1 to TRBJ2-7; TRBD1 matches at 8 bases. Germline CDR1 MNHNS, CDR2 SASEGT. This CDR3 spans 14 amino acids. V shed 3 bases, J shed 2 bases, and the junction held 3 bases outside the gene matches. CDR3 sequence reads: CASSEDRVPYEQYF. The CDR3 DNA sequence: TGTGCCAGCAGTGAGGACAGGGTGCCCTACGAGCAGTACTTC.

This clone was observed once. The chain recombines TRBV28 with TRBJ1-6, with D hard to call. This CDR3 is built from 13 residues. The germline gives CDR1 MDHEN, CDR2 SYDVKM. The germline V and J ends were trimmed by 4 bases and 9 bases, with 10 bases remaining between them. DNA for the CDR3: TGTGCCAGCAGTTCCGGAGTGGTTTCACCCCTCCACTTT. This gives the protein CASSSGVVSPLHF.

V and J are TRBV29-1 and TRBJ1-1; D possibly corresponds to TRBD1 (5 bases). Trimming shortened V by 7 bases and J by 1 base, and 13 bases separated the two germline ends. The length of the CDR3 is 13 residues. Germline V gene sequence: CDR1 SQVTM, CDR2 ANQGSEA. The CDR3 is CSGRLGQNTEAFF. Here the CDR3 DNA reads TGCAGCGGAAGACTCGGACAGAACACTGAAGCTTTCTTT.

The chain combines TRBV27 with TRBJ2-1; weak D call: TRBD2 (5 bases). Germline lookup yields CDR1 MNHEY and CDR2 SMNVEV (reference sequence). The ends were cut back, 6 bases at V and 2 bases at J, with 11 bases in the middle. The CDR3 is 14 amino acids. The CDR3 spells CASRRETPYNEQFF. In nucleotides, the CDR3 is TGTGCCAGCAGGAGGGAGACCCCCTACAATGAGCAGTTCTTC.

This chain joins TRBV4-2 and TRBJ2-1; D gene uncertain. The V end was cut by 1 base, the J end by 0 bases, with 7 bases between. Per germline, CDR1 LGHNA and CDR2 YNFKEQ. The CDR3 covers 15 residues. CDR3 protein: CASSQAPGSYNEQFF. As DNA, the CDR3 is TGTGCCAGCAGCCAAGCGCCGGGCTCCTACAATGAGCAGTTCTTC.

The J gene is TRBJ2-1, the V gene TRBV28; D may be TRBD2 (6 bases). V gave up 4 bases and J gave up 7 bases, with 23 bases separating them. Germline CDR1 reads MDHEN; CDR2 reads SYDVKM. CDR3 size: 17 residues. The DNA of the CDR3 is TGTGCCAGCAGTTCGTCACCCAGGCTGGCTAGCGCTAATGAGCAGTTCTTC. Amino acid sequence: CASSSSPRLASANEQFF.

This clone was seen only once. The V gene is TRBV29-1, the J gene TRBJ1-1; D is ambiguous. The germline CDR1 and CDR2 sequences are SQVTM and ANQGSEA. V was cut by 3 bases and J by 11 bases, with 13 bases left in between. CDR3 size: 11 residues. CDR3 bases: TGCAGCGTTGATGAGACCTTCGGGGCTTTCTTT. This codes for CSVDETFGAFF.

V usage is TRBV5-1 and J usage is TRBJ2-7; 9 nucleotides agree with TRBD2. The CDR3 loop spans 14 amino acids. J was trimmed by 13 bases and V by 3 bases; bases with no gene match: 14. Germline CDR1 and CDR2: SGHRS and YFSETQ. The CDR3 protein is CASSSSWTSAHTYF. As DNA, the CDR3 is TGCGCCAGCAGCTCTTCATGGACTAGCGCCCATACCTACTTC.

This sequence joins TRBV28 and TRBJ2-7; 9 nucleotides agree with TRBD1. Germline lookup yields CDR1 MDHEN and CDR2 SYDVKM. Trimming cost V 3 bases and J 5 bases; bases outside gene matches: 11. The CDR3 is made up of 16 amino acids. The CDR3 reads CASSLTLTGGVDEQYF. For the CDR3, the DNA is TGTGCCAGCAGTTTGACGTTGACAGGGGGTGTCGACGAGCAGTACTTC.

The rearrangement links TRBV12-3 or TRBV12-4 to TRBJ2-7; TRBD1 matches 8 bases. V shed 8 bases and J 3 bases; nucleotides not matched to a gene: 6. The CDR3 runs 13 residues. Here the CDR3 DNA reads TGTGCCAGCCAGCCAGACAGGGGCTACGAGCAGTACTTC. Its protein is CASQPDRGYEQYF.

There are a few counts of this clone. The rearrangement joins TRBV19 to TRBJ2-5; 11 nucleotides match TRBD2. The CDR3 is made up of 15 amino acids. Germline-derived CDR1 and CDR2 are LNHDA and SQIVND (reference sequence). After removal of 5 bases from V and 1 base from J, the junction contained 3 bases not matched to a gene. The CDR3 DNA reads TGTGCCAGTAGTGTACTAGCGGGAGCCCAAGAGACCCAGTACTTC. This gives the protein CASSVLAGAQETQYF.

The chain recombines TRBV19 with TRBJ1-1, with D possibly being TRBD1 (5 bases). The CDR3 loop spans 11 amino acids. Germline assignment: CDR1 LNHDA and CDR2 SQIVND (reference sequence). V dropped 9 bases and J dropped 1 base, with 6 bases sitting between them. The CDR3 reads CASGQNTEAFF. The CDR3 DNA sequence: TGTGCCAGCGGACAGAACACTGAAGCTTTCTTT.

This sequence joins TRBV6-5 and TRBJ2-7, with D possibly TRBD2 on 5 matching bases. This CDR3 region has 14 residues. The V end was cut by 2 bases, the J end by 0 bases, with 8 bases between. CDR1 is MNHEY, CDR2 SVGAGI, per germline. CDR3 in DNA: TGTGCCAGCAGTTACACGGGGAGCTCCTACGAGCAGTACTTC. It specifies CASSYTGSSYEQYF.

The chain recombines TRBV7-2 with TRBJ1-1; D unclear. This CDR3 spans 13 amino acids. The germline V gene encodes CDR1 SGHTA and CDR2 FQGNSA. Trimming shortened V by 4 bases and J by 4 bases, and 10 bases separated the two germline ends. CDR3 region: CASSSTRATEAFF. CDR3 DNA sequence: TGTGCCAGCAGCTCGACTAGGGCCACTGAAGCTTTCTTT.

The J gene is TRBJ2-3, the V gene TRBV9, with a tentative D call TRBD1 (6 bases). Germline CDR1 SGDLS, CDR2 YYNGEE. This CDR3 spans 16 amino acids. V was shortened by 4 bases and J by 1 base, with 16 bases between the two germline ends. CDR3 sequence: CASSLRDTGGTDTQYF. CDR3 in DNA: TGTGCCAGCAGCTTACGGGACACAGGAGGCACAGATACGCAGTATTTT.

V usage is TRBV14 and J usage is TRBJ1-2; 10 bases agree with TRBD1. V shed 0 bases, J shed 7 bases, and the junction held 5 bases outside the gene matches. The CDR3 totals 15 residues. CDR1 is SGHDN, CDR2 FVKESK, per germline. The CDR3: CASSQDLGTGVGYTF. For the CDR3, the DNA is TGTGCCAGCAGCCAAGATTTGGGGACAGGGGTTGGCTACACCTTC.

The chain uses TRBV7-9 and TRBJ1-1; the D gene is possibly TRBD1 (5 bases). This CDR3 region has 11 residues. CDR1 is SEHNR and CDR2 is FQNEAQ in the germline V gene (reference sequence). The V and J ends lost 6 bases and 7 bases respectively, with 9 bases between them. This chain's CDR3 is CASRGEVEAFF. The DNA of the CDR3 is TGTGCCAGCAGGGGGGAGGTTGAAGCTTTCTTT.

This clone turned up a few times. The V call is TRBV12-3 or TRBV12-4, the J call TRBJ1-1, with a possible D match to TRBD1 (6 bases). The CDR3 is 13 residues long. V was trimmed by 3 bases and J by 5 bases, leaving 10 bases between them. The CDR3 DNA sequence: TGTGCCAGCAGTTTCACAGGGAGAACTGAAGCTTTCTTT. Translation: CASSFTGRTEAFF.

This chain uses TRBV19 with TRBJ2-1; a possible D gene is TRBD1 (7 bases). CDR1 and CDR2 from the germline V gene are LNHDA and SQIVND (reference sequence). Trimming stripped 1 base from V and 8 bases from J, with 15 bases between. The CDR3 is 15 amino acids. The DNA for the CDR3 is TGTGCCAGTAGTATAGTCGGCAGGGGGGACGATGAGCAGTTCTTC. Amino acid sequence: CASSIVGRGDDEQFF. The variable domain in full, with the rest retrieved from reference TRBV19 and TRBJ2-1, is DGGITQSPKYLFRKEGQNVTLSCEQNLNHDAMYWYRQDPGQGLRLIYYSQIVNDFQKGDIAEGYSVSREKKESFPLTVTSAQKNPTAFYLCASSIVGRGDDEQFFGPGTRLTVL.

The CDR3 sequence is CASSPVGLGLGLYEQYF. The CDR3 bases are TGTGCCAGCTCACCCGTTGGTCTGGGACTAGGGTTGTACGAGCAGTACTTC. The genes are TRBV18 and TRBJ2-7; 8 nucleotides match TRBD2. Germline CDR1 KGHSH, CDR2 LQKENI. The CDR3 loop spans 17 amino acids. Trimming removed 3 bases from V and 4 bases from J; junction bases left unmatched: 14.

This chain uses TRBV6-1 with TRBJ2-5, with 9 bases fitting TRBD1. Looked up from germline, CDR1 is MNHNS and CDR2 is SASEGT. The CDR3 is made up of 13 amino acids. V gave up 3 bases and J gave up 9 bases; unmatched junction bases: 5. CDR3 residues: CASSEWDRVAQYF. The CDR3 DNA sequence: TGTGCCAGCAGTGAGTGGGACAGGGTGGCCCAGTACTTC.

This clone has more than one count but fewer than ten. The chain employs TRBV6-2 or TRBV6-3 and TRBJ2-2, with D possibly being TRBD2 (5 bases). V was pared by 4 bases and J by 1 base, with 7 bases between. Germline loops: CDR1 MNHEY, CDR2 SVGEGT. The CDR3 is 14 residues long. In DNA, the CDR3 is TGTGCCAGCAGTTTCAGCGGGAACACCGGGGAGCTGTTTTTT. Protein: CASSFSGNTGELFF.

The chain has TRBV10-3 and TRBJ1-5, with D possibly being TRBD1 (5 bases). The CDR3 runs to 15 residues. Trimming shortened V by 3 bases and J by 2 bases, and 11 bases separated the two germline ends. Germline V gives CDR1 ENHRY, CDR2 SYGVKD. CDR3 DNA: TGTGCCATCAGTGAATGGGGGGATGGCAATCAGCCCCAGCATTTT. Its protein product is CAISEWGDGNQPQHF.

In this sample, this clone turned up once. Within the sample, other DNA sequences also encode this same CDR3. The chain recombines TRBV5-4 with TRBJ2-2, with D perhaps TRBD1 (5 bases). From germline, CDR1 is SGHNT and CDR2 YYREEE (reference sequence). CDR3 length: 14 amino acids. The V and J ends lost 4 bases and 1 base respectively, with 8 bases between them. The CDR3 coding sequence is TGTGCCAGCAGCCCCGGACAGAACACCGGGGAGCTGTTTTTT. Residues: CASSPGQNTGELFF.

J is TRBJ1-3 and V is TRBV11-2, with D unclear. Trimming took 9 bases from V and 0 from J, leaving 12 bases between them. Germline CDR1 is SGHAT and CDR2 is FQNNGV. The CDR3 consists of 14 residues. The CDR3 here is CASRVQSSGNTIYF. CDR3 nucleotides: TGTGCCAGTCGTGTGCAGTCCTCTGGAAACACCATATATTTT.

This clone showed up just once. V is TRBV13 and J is TRBJ2-7, with D perhaps TRBD1 (5 bases). V was cut by 1 base and J by 5 bases, with 9 bases left in between. The CDR3 consists of 13 residues. CDR1 is PRHDT and CDR2 is FYEKMQ in the germline V gene (reference sequence). In nucleotides, the CDR3 is TGTGCCAGCAGCTTAGTAGGGGCCAACGAGCAGTACTTC. Protein sequence: CASSLVGANEQYF.